This note documents a single TCR beta chain sequence. The data originate from a study of cytomegalovirus exposure and HLA in healthy donors. Study in general: Out of 398 genotyped donors, roughly 80% belonged to the Caucasian-associated ancestry cluster.

13 Jbeta primers and 60 Vbeta primers were used for the PCR. The method was immunoSEQ multiplex PCR; TCRdb's version includes in-frame clones alone and lacks a portion of them. This sample has some 70,000 clones; approximately 70% occur once, and the top ten carry approximately 14%. The CDR3 has 14 amino acids. Looked up from germline, CDR1 is SEHNR and CDR2 is FQNEAQ (reference sequence). V lost 1 base to trimming and J lost 1 base, with 6 bases between them. This chain joins TRBV7-9 and TRBJ2-3; perhaps TRBD2 as D (5 bases). The sequencing sample was made of PBMCs. The sequence was obtained from a male donor in good health and CMV-seropositive. The CDR3 loop reads CASSLVEGTDTQYF. CDR3 coding DNA: TGTGCCAGCAGCTTAGTGGAGGGCACAGATACGCAGTATTTT. The whole variable domain, filled in from reference TRBV7-9 and TRBJ2-3, reads DTGVSQNPRHKITKRGQNVTFRCDPISEHNRLYWYRQTLGQGPEFLTYFQNEAQLEKSRLLSDRFSAERPKGSFSTLEIQRTEQGDSAMYLCASSLVEGTDTQYFGPGTRLTVL.